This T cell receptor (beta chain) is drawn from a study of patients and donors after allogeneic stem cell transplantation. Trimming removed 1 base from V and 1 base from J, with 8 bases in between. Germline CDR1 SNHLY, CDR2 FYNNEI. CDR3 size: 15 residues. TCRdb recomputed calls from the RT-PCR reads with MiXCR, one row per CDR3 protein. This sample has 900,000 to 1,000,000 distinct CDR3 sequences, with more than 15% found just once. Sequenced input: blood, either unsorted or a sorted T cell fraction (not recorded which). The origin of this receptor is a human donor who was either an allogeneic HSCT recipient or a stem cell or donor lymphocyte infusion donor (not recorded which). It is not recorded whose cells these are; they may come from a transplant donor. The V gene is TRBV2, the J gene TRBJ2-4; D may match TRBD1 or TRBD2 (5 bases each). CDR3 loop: CASSEVWGAKNIQYF. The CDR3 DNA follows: TGTGCCAGCAGTGAAGTTTGGGGGGCCAAAAACATTCAGTACTTC.